This T cell receptor beta chain was recovered during a study of Tregs in tolerant kidney transplant recipients. This clone was recorded a few times. Its antigen is undetermined. In germline, CDR1 is MNHEY, CDR2 SMNVEV (reference sequence). Trimming removed 0 bases from V and 3 bases from J, with 20 bases in between. This CDR3 has 18 residues. General study points: Biological reproducibility was not directly addressed, but technical replication error appeared minimal.

Sequencing used immunoSEQ multiplex PCR; TCRdb keeps in-frame clones, though not all of them. The sample lists about 14,000 clones, more than 90% seen once, with under 15% in the top ten. Unstimulated regulatory T cells (CD4+CD25+CD127-), CD4+CD25- non-regulatory cells, CD4 and CD8 cells were FACS-sorted from thawed PBMCs. The chain couples TRBV27 to TRBJ1-2; maybe TRBD1 (6 bases). The receptor was isolated from a human donor in good health. What was sequenced was CD8+ T cells from blood. The CDR3 region is CASSLSSGSGGGYYGYTF. CDR3 coding DNA: TGTGCCAGCAGTTTATCTTCGGGTTCGGGGGGCGGCTACTATGGCTACACCTTC.